This entry is about one TCR beta chain. Per the original data handling: Amplification from reference gene primers served as the basis for estimated nucleated cell counts. The assay was immunoSEQ multiplex PCR, and TCRdb's table has in-frame clones only and misses some. The V and J calls and clone size come from that table; D and trimming were worked out from the DNA. The sample lists more than 95,000 clones; approximately 74% were seen once. The record originates from a study of blood T cell repertoires in COVID-19. About the research overall: The samples span acute and convalescent COVID-19 from the United States, Italy and Spain. Sample material is recorded as cDNA or gDNA derived from T cells, B-cell-depleted T cells, or PBMCs.

Per germline, CDR1 MGHRA and CDR2 YSYEKL. The CDR3 runs to 16 residues. Germline trimming cut 0 bases from V and 4 bases from J; bases unmatched to any gene: 8. The origin of this receptor is a man aged 55 to 69 with acute or convalescent COVID-19. The sequenced sample consisted of peripheral blood. The rearrangement uses TRBV4-1 and TRBJ2-7; 8 bases agree with TRBD1. CDR3 residues: CASSQDLEDRVYEQYF. CDR3 in DNA: TGCGCCAGCAGCCAAGATCTAGAGGACAGGGTTTACGAGCAGTACTTC.